This T cell receptor beta chain derives from a study of CD4 T cells in relation to SARS-CoV-2 and coronaviruses. As for the study in general: After nine to eleven days of antigen culture, PBMC TCR beta CDR3s were sequenced.

Assay used: immunoSEQ multiplex PCR; TCRdb lists only in-frame clones, some missing. The profile shows under 30,000 clones, about 76% of them singletons. The unexposed donors gave CD4+ T cells in about 2011-2018, prior to COVID-19. CD4+ T cells were isolated from the cells after around 10 days of culture. Around 2 million PBMCs per well were cultured with around 10 IU/ml IL-2. Comment on this clone: What it binds is not known.

The sequence was collected from a human donor in good health. Sequenced input: CD4+ T cells from PBMCs, cultured in vitro.

The chain's CDR3 is CASSRTGGTRTNEKLFF. CDR3 DNA sequence: TGTGCCAGCTCTCGTACCGGGGGGACGCGAACTAATGAAAAACTGTTTTTT. The chain combines TRBV18 with TRBJ1-4; D is possibly TRBD1 (5 bases). Per the germline V gene, CDR1 is KGHSH and CDR2 is LQKENI. Trimming took off 6 bases at V and 1 base at J, with 18 bases between the two ends. This CDR3 region has 17 residues.